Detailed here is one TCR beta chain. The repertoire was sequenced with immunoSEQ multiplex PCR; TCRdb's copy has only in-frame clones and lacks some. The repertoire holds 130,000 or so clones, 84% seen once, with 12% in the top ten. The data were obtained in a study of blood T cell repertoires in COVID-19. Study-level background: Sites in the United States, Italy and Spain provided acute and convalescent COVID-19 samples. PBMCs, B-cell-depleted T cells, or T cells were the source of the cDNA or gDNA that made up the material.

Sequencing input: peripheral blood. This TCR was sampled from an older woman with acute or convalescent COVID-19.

The CDR3 spells CASNKGTGEYNEQFF. Here the CDR3 DNA reads TGTGCCAGCAACAAAGGGACAGGGGAGTACAATGAGCAGTTCTTC. The chain combines TRBV6-5 with TRBJ2-1; 10 bases map to TRBD1. This CDR3 has 15 amino acids. V gave up 7 bases and J gave up 4 bases; unmatched junction bases: 7. CDR1 MNHEY and CDR2 SVGAGI come from the germline V gene.